This TCR beta chain was sequenced during a study of blood T cell repertoires in COVID-19. CDR3 length: 15 amino acids. CDR1 SGHTA and CDR2 FQGTGA come from the germline V gene. Trimming cost V 2 bases and J 0 bases; bases outside gene matches: 2. Sequencing was performed with immunoSEQ multiplex PCR; in TCRdb, only in-frame clones are kept and a portion is missing. The sample contains 250,000 to 350,000 clones, approximately 83% of which appear only once. Sequencing input: PBMCs or T cells enriched from blood (not recorded which). The V gene is TRBV7-3, the J gene TRBJ1-1; 8 positions agree with TRBD1. The source of this sequence is a woman in her 30s who had recovered from COVID-19. CDR3 in amino acids: CASSLLTGVNTEAFF. Written as DNA, the CDR3 is TGTGCCAGCAGCTTACTGACAGGGGTGAACACTGAAGCTTTCTTT. The full variable domain, in which reference TRBV7-3 and TRBJ1-1 provide the parts outside the CDR3, is GAGVSQTPSNKVTEKGKYVELRCDPISGHTALYWYRQSLGQGPEFLIYFQGTGAADDSGLPNDRFFAVRPEGSVSTLKIQRTERGDSAVYLCASSLLTGVNTEAFFGQGTRLTVV.